A single sample gave rise to the 29 T cell receptor beta chains below, sequenced in a study of T cells in Graves' hyperthyroidism and ophthalmopathy. RNA transcripts yielded amplified TCR beta CDR3 regions. The TCR CDR3 was amplified in a first-round RT-PCR using the HTBI primer set. TCRdb reanalysed the multiplex PCR reads using MiXCR and keeps one entry per CDR3 protein. The sample has 90,000 to 120,000 distinct CDR3 sequences, approximately 16% seen once. The specimen was blood. These receptors originate from a woman aged 45 to 65 with Graves' hyperthyroidism.

V usage is TRBV4-2 and J usage is TRBJ1-1, with D hard to call. The CDR3 has 16 residues. Germline CDR1 LGHNA, CDR2 YNFKEQ. V gave up 0 bases and J gave up 0 bases, with 11 bases separating them. CDR3 DNA: TGTGCCAGCAGCCAAGACTCGGCAGACATGAACACTGAAGCTTTCTTT. Translating it yields CASSQDSADMNTEAFF.

The table lists this clonotype with many counts. This chain links TRBV12-3 or TRBV12-4 with TRBJ2-7; maybe TRBD2 (5 bases). This CDR3 has 12 residues. Trimming shortened V by 5 bases and J by 3 bases, and 8 bases separated the two germline ends. CDR3 residues: CASSAGDYEQYF. In DNA, the CDR3 is TGTGCCAGCAGTGCGGGCGACTACGAGCAGTACTTC.

The chain links TRBV6-1 to TRBJ2-7; 7 positions match TRBD2. Unmatched junction bases numbered 6, after V lost 7 bases and J lost 3 bases. This CDR3 comprises 13 residues. Germline V gene data show CDR1 as MNHNS and CDR2 as SASEGT. CDR3 coding DNA: TGTGCCAGCAAAACAAGCGGGAACTACGAGCAGTACTTC. This codes for CASKTSGNYEQYF.

The V and J genes are TRBV28 and TRBJ1-5; TRBD1 matches 12 bases. CDR3 length equals 17 residues. Germline V gene sequence: CDR1 MDHEN, CDR2 SYDVKM. J was trimmed by 5 bases and V by 6 bases; bases with no gene match: 11. Written as DNA, the CDR3 is TGTGCCAGCAGCGGGGGGACAGGGGGCTTCTACGATCAGCCCCAGCATTTT. Translated, it gives CASSGGTGGFYDQPQHF.

The table lists this clonotype with many counts. The V gene is TRBV20-1, the J gene TRBJ2-7, with 9 bases that match TRBD1. J gave up 3 bases and V 5 bases, and 8 bases lay outside the gene matches. The CDR3 sequence is 14 residues long. Germline CDR1 DFQATT, CDR2 SNEGSKA (reference sequence). CDR3 bases: TGCAGTGCTTGTCGACAGGGGGTTATCTACGAGCAGTACGTC. Translating it yields CSACRQGVIYEQYV.

The sample holds many counts of this clonotype. The chain joins TRBV29-1 to TRBJ2-2; TRBD1 matches at 7 bases. The trim removed 4 bases at V and 1 base at J, leaving 3 bases unmatched. This CDR3 spans 14 amino acids. Germline V gene lookup returns CDR1 SQVTM and CDR2 ANQGSEA. For the CDR3, the DNA is TGCAGCGTTGCTGACAGGGAGAACACCGGGGAGCTGTTTTTT. This sequence encodes CSVADRENTGELFF.

This clonotype was counted ten times or more. This chain links TRBV20-1 with TRBJ1-4; D remains ambiguous. From germline, CDR1 is DFQATT and CDR2 SNEGSKA (reference sequence). V was shortened by 1 base and J by 8 bases, with 11 bases between the two germline ends. CDR3 length: 13 residues. CDR3 residues: CSARGQTTEKLFF. The CDR3 coding sequence is TGCAGTGCTAGAGGGCAGACCACCGAAAAACTGTTTTTT.

This clonotype was counted many times. The DNA of the CDR3 is TGTGCCAGTAGTATTGTTGCGACATCGGGCACTGAAGCTTTCTTT. Translation: CASSIVATSGTEAFF. The genes are TRBV19 and TRBJ1-1; no reliable D call. V was cut by 3 bases and J by 4 bases, with 15 bases left in between. CDR3 length: 15 residues. CDR1 is LNHDA, CDR2 SQIVND, per germline (reference sequence).

This clonotype was counted ten times or more. The chain is built from TRBV2 and TRBJ2-7; weak D call: TRBD2 (6 bases). The germline gives CDR1 SNHLY, CDR2 FYNNEI. The CDR3 is 17 residues long. Trimming pared 4 bases from V and 1 base from J, leaving 20 bases between. CDR3 protein: CASSVRAGLASSYEQYF. DNA of the CDR3: TGTGCCAGCAGTGTTCGGGCGGGTCTAGCGTCATCCTACGAGCAGTACTTC.

The chain links TRBV25-1 to TRBJ2-1; possibly TRBD2 for D (5 bases). This CDR3 is 10 amino acids long. The germline V gene encodes CDR1 MGHDK and CDR2 SYGVNS. V was pared by 6 bases and J by 9 bases, with 6 bases between. The CDR3 nucleotides are TGTGCCAGCAGACTAGGTGAGCAGTTCTTC. As protein: CASRLGEQFF.

This clonotype has a count of ten or more. The chain couples TRBV30 to TRBJ2-7; TRBD1 aligns across 8 bases. The CDR3 is made up of 13 amino acids. V dropped 2 bases and J dropped 6; count of bases not matched to a gene: 6. Germline V gene data show CDR1 as GTSNPN and CDR2 as SVGIG (reference sequence). CDR3 sequence reads: CAWSFDRGSEQYV. As DNA, the CDR3 is TGTGCCTGGAGTTTCGACAGGGGTAGCGAGCAGTACGTC.

Ten or more counts support this clonotype. The chain couples TRBV11-2 to TRBJ2-7, with D perhaps matching TRBD2 (5 bases). Trimming pared 1 base from V and 5 bases from J, leaving 15 bases between. The CDR3 is made up of 15 amino acids. CDR1 and CDR2 from the germline V gene are SGHAT and FQNNGV. The DNA of the CDR3 is TGTGCCAGCAGCTTAGGAGCGGCCTCCCCCAACGAGCAGTACTTC. The encoded protein is CASSLGAASPNEQYF.

Concerning this clonotype: The junction differs from germline at one of its ends, possibly a read error. The chain carries TRBV7-2 and TRBJ1-4; D ambiguous. The germline V gene encodes CDR1 SGHTA and CDR2 FQGNSA. The CDR3 covers 14 residues. The DNA of the CDR3 is TGTGCCAGCAGCCGCGGAGAGCTGAATGACAAACTGTTTTTT. It encodes CASSRGELNDKLFF. Full variable domain (outside the CDR3, taken from reference TRBV7-2 and TRBJ1-4): GAGVSQSPSNKVTEKGKDVELRCDPISGHTALYWYRQSLGQGLEFLIYFQGNSAPDKSGLPSDRFSAERTGGSVSTLTIQRTQQEDSAVYLCASSRGELNDKLFFGSGTQLSVL.

The rearrangement links TRBV6-5 to TRBJ2-1; no clear D gene. CDR3 length: 13 residues. CDR1 and CDR2 (germline): MNHEY, SVGAGI. Trimming shortened V by 0 bases and J by 2 bases, and 2 bases separated the two germline ends. The CDR3 sequence is CASSYSPYNEQFF. CDR3 nucleotide sequence: TGTGCCAGCAGTTACTCGCCCTACAATGAGCAGTTCTTC.

This clonotype showed up many times. The chain joins TRBV28 to TRBJ1-5; no clear D gene. Trimming took 4 bases from V and 2 from J, leaving 12 bases between them. The germline CDR1 and CDR2 sequences are MDHEN and SYDVKM. The CDR3 is 15 amino acids. CDR3 protein: CASSSAGSGNQPQHF. The CDR3 DNA is TGTGCCAGCAGTTCCGCCGGGAGTGGCAATCAGCCCCAGCATTTT.

In this sample, this clonotype turned up many times. This chain connects TRBV28 to TRBJ2-7, with D possibly TRBD1 on 6 matching bases. Germline V gene sequence: CDR1 MDHEN, CDR2 SYDVKM. The CDR3 contains 13 residues. Trimming left V 3 bases short and J 3 bases short, with 9 bases between. The CDR3 DNA is TGTGCCAGCAGTTTCGAGGGGGACTACGAGCAGTACTTC. It specifies CASSFEGDYEQYF.

This clonotype was detected ten times or more. This chain uses TRBV6-1 with TRBJ2-5; TRBD2 agrees at 10 bases. V lost 4 bases and J lost 2; bases outside the gene matches: 10. This CDR3 is 17 amino acids long. Germline CDR1 is MNHNS and CDR2 is SASEGT. CDR3: CASSAPFLAGEQETQYF. The CDR3 coding sequence is TGTGCCAGCAGTGCCCCCTTTCTAGCGGGAGAGCAAGAGACCCAGTACTTC.

The chain recombines TRBV20-1 with TRBJ2-5, with 12 bases aligning to TRBD2. The CDR3 covers 15 residues. J lost 9 bases, V lost 0 bases, and 8 bases had no gene match. From germline, CDR1 is DFQATT and CDR2 SNEGSKA (reference sequence). The CDR3 protein is CSARDFSSGGEPQYF. In nucleotides, the CDR3 is TGCAGTGCTAGAGACTTCTCTAGCGGGGGGGAGCCCCAGTACTTC.

The rearrangement links TRBV12-3 or TRBV12-4 to TRBJ1-4, with a tentative D call TRBD1 (6 bases). V dropped 6 bases and J dropped 4 bases, with 15 bases sitting between them. The CDR3 consists of 15 residues. The CDR3 reads CASSPRGRGNEKLFF. CDR3 nucleotide sequence: TGTGCCAGCAGCCCTAGGGGGAGGGGTAATGAAAAACTGTTTTTT.

This clonotype was counted once. The V and J genes are TRBV13 and TRBJ1-6; 7 bases are a match to TRBD1. V lost 5 bases and J lost 6; bases outside the gene matches: 16. The germline CDR1 and CDR2 sequences are PRHDT and FYEKMQ (reference sequence). CDR3 length equals 18 residues. DNA for the CDR3: TGTGCCAGCAGCCCCTATGGGGGCAGGGGGGGAGGTAATTCACCCCTCCACTTT. Translated, it gives CASSPYGGRGGGNSPLHF.

As to this clonotype: A much more abundant neighbour one base away suggests this may be a read error. The V gene is TRBV29-1, the J gene TRBJ2-5; TRBD1 matches 7 bases. The CDR3 is made up of 13 amino acids. Germline V gives CDR1 SQVTM, CDR2 ANQGSEA. CDR3 sequence reads: CSVVIQGLEAQYF. CDR3 in DNA: TGCAGCGTTGTTATACAGGGGCTAGAGGCCCAGTACTTC.

This clonotype was detected ten times or more. The chain uses TRBV5-6 and TRBJ2-5; 7 nucleotides align to TRBD1. The CDR3 sequence is 15 residues long. The junction had 6 bases not matched to a gene; V was cut back by 0 bases and J by 4 bases. The germline V gene has CDR1 SGHDT and CDR2 YYEEEE. The CDR3 sequence is CASSLGLHRGETQYF. CDR3 in DNA: TGTGCCAGCAGCTTGGGACTCCACAGGGGAGAGACCCAGTACTTC.

Ten or more counts support this clonotype. This may be a read error: a much more frequent sequence differs by one nucleotide. V usage is TRBV2 and J usage is TRBJ2-1; 12 bases align to TRBD2. The germline CDR1 and CDR2 sequences are SNHLY and FYNNEI. The CDR3 has 15 amino acids. J gave up 9 bases and V 6 bases, and 9 bases lay outside the gene matches. The chain's CDR3 is CASRPTSGGSGEQFF. CDR3 DNA sequence: TGTGCCAGCAGACCCACTAGCGGGGGGAGCGGTGAGCAGTTCTTC.

The chain links TRBV28 to TRBJ1-2, with D uncertain. CDR3 size: 11 residues. Trimming left V 3 bases short and J 8 bases short, with 7 bases between. Germline CDR1 is MDHEN and CDR2 is SYDVKM. CDR3 sequence reads: CASSFDGGYTF. The CDR3 region has the DNA TGTGCCAGCAGTTTTGATGGAGGCTACACCTTC.

In this sample, this clonotype turned up many times. The chain couples TRBV28 to TRBJ2-1; 7 bases match TRBD2. CDR3 size: 14 residues. Germline CDR1 reads MDHEN; CDR2 reads SYDVKM. V was pared by 8 bases and J by 0 bases, with 4 bases of the junction left unmatched. The CDR3 is CASAGTNSYNEQFF. DNA for the CDR3: TGTGCCAGCGCCGGGACTAACTCCTACAATGAGCAGTTCTTC.

The V gene is TRBV14, the J gene TRBJ2-7; no definite D call. Germline V gene data show CDR1 as SGHDN and CDR2 as FVKESK. V was shortened by 4 bases and J by 1 base, with 11 bases between the two germline ends. The CDR3 has 14 residues. The CDR3: CASSRGRLSYEQYF. CDR3 nucleotide sequence: TGTGCCAGCAGCCGAGGCCGGCTATCCTACGAGCAGTACTTC.

This clonotype appeared many times. The chain recombines TRBV6-1 with TRBJ2-2; 8 nucleotides align to TRBD2. The germline V gene has CDR1 MNHNS and CDR2 SASEGT. After removal of 6 bases from V and 1 base from J, the junction contained 7 bases not matched to a gene. The CDR3 length is 16 residues. CDR3 protein: CASRRSSGLNTGELFF. Written as DNA, the CDR3 is TGTGCCAGCAGAAGATCTAGCGGGTTGAACACCGGGGAGCTGTTTTTT.

In its sample, this clonotype was seen a few times. This chain uses TRBV6-1 with TRBJ1-2, with D possibly being TRBD1 (6 bases). In germline, CDR1 is MNHNS, CDR2 SASEGT. V was trimmed by 6 bases and J by 8 bases, leaving 16 bases between them. CDR3 length: 13 residues. The CDR3 sequence: CASRQTGFRGYTF. CDR3 nucleotides: TGTGCCAGCAGACAAACAGGGTTTCGAGGCTACACCTTC.

This clonotype was detected ten times or more. The chain carries TRBV11-3 and TRBJ2-1, with 10 nucleotides matching TRBD2. This CDR3 contains 14 residues. Per germline, CDR1 SGHNT and CDR2 YENEEA. V lost 4 bases, J lost 7 bases, and 4 bases stayed unmatched. CDR3: CASSWASGSNEQFF. In DNA form, the CDR3 reads TGTGCCAGCAGCTGGGCTAGCGGGAGTAATGAGCAGTTCTTC.